This T cell receptor (beta chain) was recovered during a study of beta chain features in type 1 diabetes. On this clone: Antigen specificity is unknown.

Germline CDR1 is SGDLS and CDR2 is YYNGEE. Trimming cost V 4 bases and J 5 bases; bases outside gene matches: 12. The CDR3 runs 16 residues. CD45RO/CCR7/CD25/CD127/CD95/CD27 sorting isolated CD4+ naive, central memory, regulatory and stem cell-like memory cells. Expressed TCRB transcripts were sequenced after all isolated RNA was converted to cDNA. Measured with immunoSEQ multiplex PCR; TCRdb has only the in-frame clones, and not every one. This repertoire shows under 450,000 clones, approximately 15% found once; its top ten account for roughly 0.033%. Overall study findings and caveats: Any HLA type influence on TCRB rearrangement was left unresolved here. In cDNA sequencing, cells with high TCR expression could be over-represented. A PCR bias possibly favoring shorter templates would apply equally to patients and controls.

The sequencing input was naive CD4+ T cells from blood. The J gene is TRBJ2-1, the V gene TRBV9; 7 bases are shared with TRBD1. The receptor comes from a man aged 25 to 40 in good health. CDR3 DNA sequence: TGTGCCAGCAGCCTAAGAGGGACAGCGGTTCACAATGAGCAGTTCTTC. This translates into CASSLRGTAVHNEQFF.